Following are 22 T cell receptor beta chains from one sample sequenced in a study of blood T cell repertoires in COVID-19. Assay used: immunoSEQ multiplex PCR; TCRdb lists only in-frame clones, some missing. The table has under 200,000 clones, roughly 73% seen once. The sequenced sample consisted of peripheral blood. These receptors were obtained from a man in his 70s with acute or convalescent COVID-19.

The V gene is TRBV18, the J gene TRBJ2-2, with 9 bases identical to TRBD1. CDR3 length equals 15 residues. Germline V gene sequence: CDR1 KGHSH, CDR2 LQKENI. Trimming cost V 3 bases and J 7 bases; bases outside gene matches: 6. CDR3 sequence (DNA): TGTGCCAGCTCACCTGGGACAGGGCGAGGCGGGGAGCTGTTTTTT. Protein product: CASSPGTGRGGELFF.

The chain is built from TRBV5-1 and TRBJ2-2; 11 bases match TRBD2. Germline assignment: CDR1 SGHRS and CDR2 YFSETQ. CDR3 length equals 17 residues. With V trimmed by 0 bases and J by 7 bases, 8 bases remained unmatched. The CDR3 coding sequence is TGCGCCAGCAGCTTGGAACTAGCGGGGGCCACTGGCGGGGAGCTGTTTTTT. It is translated as CASSLELAGATGGELFF.

On this clone itself: The junction differs from germline at one of its ends, possibly a read error. The CDR3 DNA is TGTGCCAGTAGTGCTCCGGGACAAACAAGGATACTCCTCTTC. The encoded protein is CASSAPGQTRILLF. The chain carries TRBV19 and TRBJ2-4; D perhaps matches TRBD1 (6 bases). Germline V lookup: CDR1 LNHDA, CDR2 SQIVND (reference sequence). CDR3 length: 14 residues.

The chain has TRBV25-1 and TRBJ2-7, with 11 bases aligning to TRBD1. CDR1 and CDR2 (germline): MGHDK, SYGVNS. There are 14 residues in the CDR3. Trimming took 6 bases from V and 0 from J; bases not matched to a gene: 1. The CDR3 sequence is CASRDRGLSYEQYF. DNA of the CDR3: TGTGCCAGCAGGGACAGGGGGCTCTCCTACGAGCAGTACTTC.

This clone came up a few times. The CDR3 is CATSSFGQPNTEAFF. The CDR3 DNA is TGTGCCACCAGCAGCTTCGGACAGCCGAACACTGAAGCTTTCTTT. The V and J genes are TRBV15 and TRBJ1-1; D is perhaps TRBD1 (6 bases). The CDR3 is made up of 15 amino acids. V lost 3 bases and J 1 base, leaving 12 bases between the germline ends. CDR1 is LNHNV and CDR2 is YYDKDF in the germline V gene (reference sequence).

The rearrangement joins TRBV19 to TRBJ1-2, with D tentatively TRBD1 (5 bases). CDR3 size: 14 residues. Deletions cut 3 bases from V and 6 bases from J, with 14 bases between. Germline V lookup: CDR1 LNHDA, CDR2 SQIVND (reference sequence). The CDR3 DNA reads TGTGCCAGTAGTATCATCCCCCCAGGGAATGGCTACACCTTC. Protein product: CASSIIPPGNGYTF.

This sequence joins TRBV7-8 and TRBJ1-3, with TRBD1 identical over 10 bases. V was clipped by 3 bases and J by 4 bases; unmatched bases: 6. The CDR3 totals 16 residues. Germline V gene data show CDR1 as SGHVS and CDR2 as FQNEAQ. The CDR3 region has the DNA TGTGCCAGCAGCTTGGTAGGGACAGGGGCAGGAAACACCATATATTTT. Translation gives CASSLVGTGAGNTIYF. Full variable domain (outside the CDR3, taken from reference TRBV7-8 and TRBJ1-3): GAGVSQSPRYKVAKRGQDVALRCDPISGHVSLFWYQQALGQGPEFLTYFQNEAQLDKSGLPSDRFFAERPEGSVSTLKIQRTQQEDSAVYLCASSLVGTGAGNTIYFGEGSWLTVV.

The J gene is TRBJ2-1, the V gene TRBV7-3; 7 bases agree with TRBD1. In germline, CDR1 is SGHTA, CDR2 FQGTGA. After removal of 1 base from V and 4 bases from J, the junction contained 13 bases not matched to a gene. This CDR3 comprises 18 residues. The CDR3 region is CASSLRRQGPTPYNEQFF. In DNA form, the CDR3 reads TGTGCCAGCAGCTTAAGAAGACAGGGACCAACCCCATACAATGAGCAGTTCTTC.

V gene TRBV7-8 combines with J gene TRBJ1-3; D unresolved. The ends were cut back, 1 base at V and 4 bases at J, with 17 bases in the middle. The length of the CDR3 is 17 residues. In germline, CDR1 is SGHVS, CDR2 FQNEAQ. CDR3 region: CASSLGNSRLSGNTIYF. CDR3 coding DNA: TGTGCCAGCAGCTTAGGGAACAGCCGTCTCTCCGGAAACACCATATATTTT. Supplemented by reference TRBV7-8 and TRBJ1-3, the full variable domain reads GAGVSQSPRYKVAKRGQDVALRCDPISGHVSLFWYQQALGQGPEFLTYFQNEAQLDKSGLPSDRFFAERPEGSVSTLKIQRTQQEDSAVYLCASSLGNSRLSGNTIYFGEGSWLTVV.

This chain uses TRBV2 with TRBJ1-6; D unresolved. Germline V gene sequence: CDR1 SNHLY, CDR2 FYNNEI. The V end was cut by 1 base, the J end by 7 bases, with 8 bases between. There are 14 residues in the CDR3. CDR3 sequence reads: CASSEGQANSPLHF. In nucleotides, the CDR3 is TGTGCCAGCAGTGAAGGGCAGGCGAATTCACCCCTCCACTTT.

The chain links TRBV6-5 to TRBJ2-7, with D uncertain. CDR1 and CDR2 from the germline V gene are MNHEY and SVGAGI. This CDR3 contains 14 residues. V was pared by 6 bases and J by 3 bases, with 15 bases between. In DNA form, the CDR3 reads TGTGCCAGCAGCAACACCCAACTAAGCTACGAGCAGTACTTC. It yields the protein CASSNTQLSYEQYF.

Remarks on this clone: The junction departs from the called germline gene at one end, perhaps through a read error. The CDR3 protein is CASSFLTSKDTQYF. DNA for the CDR3: TGCGCCAGCAGCTTTTTGACTAGCAAAGATACGCAGTATTTT. The J gene is TRBJ2-3, the V gene TRBV5-1, with 7 bases lining up with TRBD2. The CDR3 runs 14 residues. The V gene's germline CDR1 is SGHRS and CDR2 YFSETQ.

The V and J genes are TRBV7-9 and TRBJ1-5, with 7 bases fitting TRBD1. Germline CDR1 reads SEHNR; CDR2 reads FQNEAQ (reference sequence). Germline trimming cut 3 bases from V and 7 bases from J; bases unmatched to any gene: 6. The CDR3 spans 14 residues. CDR3 loop: CASSFDREEQPQHF. CDR3 coding DNA: TGTGCCAGCAGCTTCGACAGGGAGGAGCAGCCCCAGCATTTT.

The CDR3 sequence: CASVNYNEQFF. The CDR3 bases are TGTGCCAGCGTAAACTACAATGAGCAGTTCTTC. The chain links TRBV6-5 to TRBJ2-1; D ambiguous. The germline V gene encodes CDR1 MNHEY and CDR2 SVGAGI. V lost 8 bases and J lost 3, with 5 bases in between. This CDR3 is 11 amino acids long.

A few counts support this clone. V is TRBV3-1 (or the pseudogene TRBV3-2) and J is TRBJ2-5; TRBD1 matches at 7 bases. In germline, CDR1 is LGHDT, CDR2 YNNKEL (reference sequence). The CDR3 sequence is 13 residues long. Trimming at V came to 6 bases and at J to 1 base, leaving 2 bases not matched to a gene. The CDR3 DNA reads TGTGCCAGCAGTCGGGACAGCCAAGAGACCCAGTACTTC. It is translated as CASSRDSQETQYF.

The rearrangement uses TRBV5-4 and TRBJ2-7; TRBD2 agrees at 7 bases. Trimming at V came to 0 bases and at J to 1 base, leaving 4 bases not matched to a gene. This CDR3 spans 15 amino acids. CDR1 is SGHNT and CDR2 is YYREEE in the germline V gene (reference sequence). The CDR3 DNA follows: TGTGCCAGCAGCTTGGGTGGGGGGGGATCCTACGAGCAGTACTTC. Translating gives CASSLGGGGSYEQYF. Full variable domain (missing parts from reference TRBV5-4 and TRBJ2-7): ETGVTQSPTHLIKTRGQQVTLRCSSQSGHNTVSWYQQALGQGPQFIFQYYREEENGRGNFPPRFSGLQFPNYSSELNVNALELDDSALYLCASSLGGGGSYEQYFGPGTRLTVT.

The chain couples TRBV9 to TRBJ2-2; D perhaps matches TRBD1 (5 bases). Germline V gene data show CDR1 as SGDLS and CDR2 as YYNGEE. The CDR3 is 17 residues long. Trimming cost V 4 bases and J 5 bases, with 21 bases left between them. DNA of the CDR3: TGTGCCAGCAGCTCAACCCAGACAGTGGTAAATACCGGGGAGCTGTTTTTT. Its translation: CASSSTQTVVNTGELFF.

This clone was counted a single time. The V gene is TRBV27, the J gene TRBJ2-1, with TRBD2 matching over 13 bases. The CDR3 contains 17 residues. The V segment lost 4 bases and the J segment 3 bases; nucleotides outside the gene matches: 6. Germline CDR1 is MNHEY and CDR2 is SMNVEV (reference sequence). The CDR3: CASSSLTSGRLYNEQFF. CDR3 bases: TGTGCCAGCAGTTCCTTGACTAGCGGGAGGCTCTACAATGAGCAGTTCTTC.

The V call is TRBV5-1, the J call TRBJ2-7; D gene ambiguous. The CDR3 sequence is 14 residues long. Between the trimmed V and J ends, which lost 1 base and 3 bases, there was a span of 11 bases. Germline assignment: CDR1 SGHRS and CDR2 YFSETQ. Here the CDR3 DNA reads TGCGCCAGCAGCTTGTTACAGAAGAACTACGAGCAGTACTTC. This sequence encodes CASSLLQKNYEQYF. Full variable domain (missing parts from reference TRBV5-1 and TRBJ2-7): KAGVTQTPRYLIKTRGQQVTLSCSPISGHRSVSWYQQTPGQGLQFLFEYFSETQRNKGNFPGRFSGRQFSNSRSEMNVSTLELGDSALYLCASSLLQKNYEQYFGPGTRLTVT.

The chain joins TRBV5-1 to TRBJ1-1; 7 positions agree with TRBD1. The V and J ends lost 3 bases and 0 bases, in that order; junction bases with no gene match: 2. Germline assignment: CDR1 SGHRS and CDR2 YFSETQ. The CDR3 runs 14 residues. In DNA form, the CDR3 reads TGCGCCAGCAGCTCCGACAGGGTGAACACTGAAGCTTTCTTT. Translation gives CASSSDRVNTEAFF.

The chain is built from TRBV4-1 and TRBJ1-1; D gene ambiguous. CDR1 MGHRA and CDR2 YSYEKL come from the germline V gene. V was shortened by 0 bases and J by 0 bases, with 11 bases between the two germline ends. The CDR3 extends over 16 amino acids. The chain's CDR3 is CASSQDFTVVNTEAFF. DNA for the CDR3: TGCGCCAGCAGCCAAGATTTCACGGTCGTGAACACTGAAGCTTTCTTT.

The chain recombines TRBV29-1 with TRBJ1-1; D is ambiguous. Per the germline V gene, CDR1 is SQVTM and CDR2 is ANQGSEA. V lost 1 base and J 1 base, leaving 7 bases between the germline ends. The CDR3 totals 13 residues. The DNA for the CDR3 is TGCAGCGTTGAAGGGTGGGCGAACACTGAAGCTTTCTTT. The encoded protein is CSVEGWANTEAFF.